This TCR beta chain originates from a study of T cells expressing NK-cell markers. Germline CDR1 DFQATT, CDR2 SNEGSKA (reference sequence). The CDR3 has 18 residues. TCRdb reprocessed the 5' RACE reads and reports one entry per CDR3 protein, with no DNA. The ten most abundant clones cover 3.5% to 4.5% of a sample with 500,000 or so distinct CDR3 sequences. The clonotype was recovered from a man between 18 and 29 years old in good health. Sequencing used blood T cells: a sorted CD56 or NKG2C T cell subset, CD4+ or CD8+ T cells, or bulk PBMC T cells (not recorded which). V is TRBV20-1 and J is TRBJ2-3; TCRdb outputs TRBD1, but without DNA this stays unchecked. The CDR3 reads CSARDVKTRDSYTDTQYF.